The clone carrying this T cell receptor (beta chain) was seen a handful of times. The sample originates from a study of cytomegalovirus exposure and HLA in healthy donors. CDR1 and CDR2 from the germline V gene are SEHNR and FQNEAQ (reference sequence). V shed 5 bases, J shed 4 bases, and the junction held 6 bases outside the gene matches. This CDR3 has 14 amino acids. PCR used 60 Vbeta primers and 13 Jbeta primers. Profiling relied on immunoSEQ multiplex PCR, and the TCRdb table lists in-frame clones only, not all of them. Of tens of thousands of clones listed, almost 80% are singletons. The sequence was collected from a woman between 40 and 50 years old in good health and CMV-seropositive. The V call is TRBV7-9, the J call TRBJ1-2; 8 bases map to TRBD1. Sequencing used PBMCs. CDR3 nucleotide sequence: TGTGCCAGCAGCAAGAGCGGACAGGGCTATGGCTACACCTTC. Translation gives CASSKSGQGYGYTF.